This T cell receptor (beta chain) was profiled in a study of blood T cell repertoires in COVID-19. Across the study: Acute and convalescent COVID-19 samples came from the United States, Italy and Spain. T cells, B-cell-depleted T cells, or PBMCs provided the cDNA or gDNA that served as material.

Patients from Seattle were sampled longitudinally, starting during active infection. Study processing details: Estimation of nucleated cell counts was performed using reference gene primer amplification. Measured with immunoSEQ multiplex PCR; TCRdb has only the in-frame clones, and not every one. D and trimming were read from the DNA, whereas the V and J calls and clone size are those reported in that table. Of hundreds of thousands of clones detected, about 91% appear once; the ten largest clones hold around an eighth. V lost 2 bases to trimming and J lost 7 bases, with 27 bases between them. In germline, CDR1 is MRHNA, CDR2 SNTAGT. The CDR3 consists of 18 residues.

Sequenced sample: peripheral blood. This clonotype was sampled from a woman between 50 and 59 years old with COVID-19, enrolled during active disease. The chain links TRBV6-4 to TRBJ2-7; D uncertain. The CDR3 nucleotides are TGTGCCAGCAGTGACCCCGGCAGGAAGAGATGGCGATTATGGGAGCAGTACTTC. Translating it yields CASSDPGRKRWRLWEQYF.